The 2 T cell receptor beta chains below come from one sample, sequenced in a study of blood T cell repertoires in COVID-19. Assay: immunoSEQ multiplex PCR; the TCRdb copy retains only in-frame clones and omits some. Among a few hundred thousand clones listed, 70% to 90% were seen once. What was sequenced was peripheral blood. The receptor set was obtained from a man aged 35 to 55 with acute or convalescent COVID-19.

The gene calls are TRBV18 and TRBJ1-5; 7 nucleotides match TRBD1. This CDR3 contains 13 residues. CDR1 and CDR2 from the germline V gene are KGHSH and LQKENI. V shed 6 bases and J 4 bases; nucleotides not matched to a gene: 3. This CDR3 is CASSRQGNQPQHF. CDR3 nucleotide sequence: TGTGCCAGCTCCCGACAGGGTAATCAGCCCCAGCATTTT.

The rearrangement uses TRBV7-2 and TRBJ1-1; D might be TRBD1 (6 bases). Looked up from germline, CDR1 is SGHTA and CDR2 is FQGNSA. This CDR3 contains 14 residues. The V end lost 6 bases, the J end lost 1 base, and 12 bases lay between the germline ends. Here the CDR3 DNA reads TGTGCCAGCAGTAACAGGGTTGGGAACACTGAAGCTTTCTTT. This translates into CASSNRVGNTEAFF.